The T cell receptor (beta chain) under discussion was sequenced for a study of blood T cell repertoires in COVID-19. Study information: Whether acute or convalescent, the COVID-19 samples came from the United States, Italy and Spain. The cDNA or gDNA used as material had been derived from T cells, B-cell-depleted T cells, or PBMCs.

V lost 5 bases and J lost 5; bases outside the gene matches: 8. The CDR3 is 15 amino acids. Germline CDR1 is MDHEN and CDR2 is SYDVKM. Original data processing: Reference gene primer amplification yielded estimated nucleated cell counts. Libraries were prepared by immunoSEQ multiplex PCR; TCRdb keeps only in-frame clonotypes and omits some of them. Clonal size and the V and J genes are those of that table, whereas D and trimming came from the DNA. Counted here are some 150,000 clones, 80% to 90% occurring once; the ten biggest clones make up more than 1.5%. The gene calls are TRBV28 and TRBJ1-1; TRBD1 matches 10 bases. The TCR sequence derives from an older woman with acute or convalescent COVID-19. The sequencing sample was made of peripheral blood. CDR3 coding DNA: TGTGCCAGCAGTCCCCCCTGGGGACAGGGGACTGAAGCTTTCTTT. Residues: CASSPPWGQGTEAFF.